The 16 T cell receptor beta chains in this list originate from one sample, sequenced in a study of post-analysis software for immune sequencing data. Study-level findings and limits: A handful of TRBV segments were more frequent in patients than controls; TRBV5-6, TRBV5-1 and TRBV20-1 belonged to this group.

Antigen specificity for these receptors is unknown. Unique molecular identifiers were built into the TCR beta cDNA libraries. From the PCR reads, TCRdb called clonotypes with MiXCR, one entry per CDR3 protein. The sample carries roughly 800,000 distinct CDR3 sequences, approximately 53% recorded once. The sample comprised blood. Every receptor here comes from a girl aged 10-17 years with multiple sclerosis.

The V and J genes are TRBV20-1 and TRBJ2-1; TRBD2 matches 11 bases. The germline gives CDR1 DFQATT, CDR2 SNEGSKA (reference sequence). The CDR3 is made up of 13 amino acids. The V and J ends lost 6 bases and 4 bases, in that order; junction bases with no gene match: 2. Here the CDR3 reads CSAWTSGYNEQFF. CDR3 in DNA: TGCAGTGCGTGGACTAGCGGGTACAATGAGCAGTTCTTC.

This clonotype was seen a few times. This chain uses TRBV5-1 with TRBJ2-1, with D maybe TRBD1 (6 bases). This CDR3 has 14 residues. V lost 3 bases and J 10 bases, leaving 17 bases between the germline ends. Looked up from germline, CDR1 is SGHRS and CDR2 is YFSETQ. Here the CDR3 reads CASSSIDRRSEQFF. DNA of the CDR3: TGCGCCAGCAGCTCGATAGACAGGCGGAGCGAGCAGTTCTTC.

The V gene is TRBV4-1, the J gene TRBJ1-4, with D uncertain. The V and J ends lost 2 bases and 3 bases respectively, with 13 bases between them. Germline CDR1 reads MGHRA; CDR2 reads YSYEKL. The CDR3 is 16 residues long. The CDR3 is CASSQKVGSSNEKLFF. CDR3 nucleotides: TGCGCCAGCAGCCAAAAAGTCGGGAGTTCTAATGAAAAACTGTTTTTT.

The chain is built from TRBV7-9 and TRBJ2-1; tentative D call: TRBD1 (6 bases). Germline V gene data show CDR1 as SEHNR and CDR2 as FQNEAQ (reference sequence). The CDR3 runs to 16 residues. V lost 5 bases and J 0 bases, leaving 14 bases between the germline ends. This chain's CDR3 is CASSPRQASSYNEQFF. CDR3 bases: TGTGCCAGCAGCCCACGACAGGCGAGCTCCTACAATGAGCAGTTCTTC.

V and J are TRBV5-6 and TRBJ1-5, with 9 bases lining up with TRBD1. V lost 3 bases to trimming and J lost 6 bases; unmatched junction nucleotides: 4. This CDR3 comprises 14 residues. The germline V gene encodes CDR1 SGHDT and CDR2 YYEEEE. The CDR3 DNA reads as TGTGCCAGCAGCTCGACAGGGGGAAGTCAGCCCCAGCATTTT. It translates to CASSSTGGSQPQHF.

This sequence joins TRBV5-6 and TRBJ2-3; D is possibly TRBD1 (5 bases). The V end lost 3 bases, the J end lost 2 bases, and 13 bases lay between the germline ends. Germline values: CDR1 SGHDT, CDR2 YYEEEE. The CDR3 spans 15 residues. CDR3 region: CASSWGPSLTDTQYF. DNA of the CDR3: TGTGCCAGCAGCTGGGGCCCCAGCCTCACAGATACGCAGTATTTT.

V usage is TRBV20-1 and J usage is TRBJ2-4; the D gene is possibly TRBD1 (6 bases). Germline CDR1 DFQATT, CDR2 SNEGSKA (reference sequence). V was cut by 5 bases and J by 13 bases, with 18 bases left in between. This CDR3 contains 12 residues. CDR3 nucleotide sequence: TGCAGTGCTGGGGGCCCCAGGGGAGAGCAGTACTTC. Its translation: CSAGGPRGEQYF.

The rearrangement joins TRBV20-1 to TRBJ2-7; D gene unclear. With 1 base removed from V and 4 bases from J, the gap between germline ends came to 14 bases. The CDR3 is 14 residues long. The germline gives CDR1 DFQATT, CDR2 SNEGSKA (reference sequence). The CDR3 DNA reads TGCAGTGCTAGAGTGCTATACCAACCTTACGAGCAGTACTTC. Its translation: CSARVLYQPYEQYF.

There are a few counts of this clonotype. The rearrangement links TRBV29-1 to TRBJ2-1; D remains unclear. V was clipped by 3 bases and J by 5 bases, with 14 bases between them. This CDR3 is built from 14 residues. Germline CDR1 SQVTM, CDR2 ANQGSEA. CDR3 region: CSVDPGRIDNEQFF. For the CDR3, the DNA is TGCAGCGTTGATCCGGGTCGTATAGACAATGAGCAGTTCTTC.

This clonotype was seen more than once but under ten times. A junction boundary mismatches the germline segment, possibly from a read error. The gene calls are TRBV29-1 and TRBJ2-7, with 10 nucleotides matching TRBD2. This CDR3 has 13 amino acids. CDR1 is SQVTM and CDR2 is ANQGSEA in the germline V gene. The CDR3 nucleotides read TGCAGCGTAGAAGCGGGGGGGCCTTACGAGCAGTACTTC. It translates to CSVEAGGPYEQYF.

The chain recombines TRBV7-2 with TRBJ2-7; 14 bases fit TRBD2. V gave up 5 bases and J gave up 0 bases; unmatched junction bases: 6. Germline V gene sequence: CDR1 SGHTA, CDR2 FQGNSA. The CDR3 runs to 17 residues. The CDR3 protein is CASSLTSGRESSYEQYF. The CDR3 DNA reads TGTGCCAGCAGCCTGACTAGCGGGAGGGAGAGCTCCTACGAGCAGTACTTC.

The J gene is TRBJ2-5, the V gene TRBV7-8; tentative D call: TRBD1 (5 bases). The DNA matches TRBJ2-7 better at its end, which makes the J call doubtful. The germline V gene has CDR1 SGHVS and CDR2 FQNEAQ. The CDR3 contains 17 residues. The DNA for the CDR3 is TGTGCCAGCACCCCACAGGCGGTTGAAGGGTACTCTCACGAGCAGTACTTC. This gives the protein CASTPQAVEGYSHEQYF.

The CDR3 bases are TGTGCCAGCAGCGTAGTCGACGACGAGCAGTACTTC. Residues: CASSVVDDEQYF. J is TRBJ2-5 and V is TRBV9; no firm D call. The J call may not be correct, given that the DNA end is closer to TRBJ2-7. Germline lookup yields CDR1 SGDLS and CDR2 YYNGEE. The CDR3 is made up of 12 amino acids.

The genes are TRBV12-5 and TRBJ1-5, with D unresolved. This CDR3 is 16 amino acids long. Per germline, CDR1 LGHNT and CDR2 FRNRAP. V shed 2 bases and J shed 7 bases, with 18 bases lying between them. CDR3 coding DNA: TGTGCTAGTGGTTTGTCACCGGACGTTCCCGGGCAGCCCCAGCATTTT. Translated, it gives CASGLSPDVPGQPQHF.

The chain recombines TRBV6-2 or TRBV6-3 with TRBJ2-7; 9 bases are shared with TRBD2. This CDR3 is built from 15 residues. The junction had 7 bases not matched to a gene; V was cut back by 7 bases and J by 0 bases. Germline lookup yields CDR1 MNHEY and CDR2 SVGEGT. The DNA for the CDR3 is TGTGCCAGCACCGTTAGCGGGAGATACTCCTACGAGCAGTACTTC. Translating it yields CASTVSGRYSYEQYF.

The V call is TRBV12-5, the J call TRBJ2-4; 11 bases line up with TRBD1. J gave up 7 bases and V 5 bases, and 7 bases lay outside the gene matches. The CDR3 contains 15 residues. The germline V gene has CDR1 LGHNT and CDR2 FRNRAP. The CDR3 DNA follows: TGTGCTAGTGGTAGGACAGGGGGCGCGTCGAACATTCAGTACTTC. It yields the protein CASGRTGGASNIQYF.